This TCR beta chain was captured in a study of spatial heterogeneity in lung cancer. About the study: A module score for T cells, taken from matched bulk RNA-seq, correlated strongly with TCR transcript counts in tumor regions. Study-wide results and caveats: Expanded alpha and beta TCR counts within tumors tracked tumor mutation counts.

V gave up 0 bases and J gave up 3 bases; unmatched junction bases: 0. Germline CDR1 MNHEY, CDR2 SVGEGT. The CDR3 extends over 14 amino acids. Every molecule of TCR cDNA had its own unique molecular identifier. TCRdb analysed the 5' RACE reads with MiXCR anew, one entry per CDR3 protein. The sample lists 8,700 or so distinct CDR3 sequences; 14% were seen once. Of note for this clonotype: Its antigen is still unknown. This beta chain lies outside the target of a library built for alpha chains; its clone size means little.

Sample time point: sample taken at primary tumor resection. From tumor, nontumor lung or frozen PBMC, whole RNA was taken unsorted for sequencing. The source is a male donor with early-stage non-small cell lung cancer. The rearrangement links TRBV6-2 or TRBV6-3 to TRBJ2-7; the match to TRBD1 covers 9 bases. The sequences come from lung tumor tissue, collected at surgery. The CDR3: CASSYSTGGYEQYF. The CDR3 DNA sequence: TGTGCCAGCAGTTACTCGACAGGGGGCTACGAGCAGTACTTC.